Listed below are T cell receptor beta chains from one sample, sequenced in a study of siplizumab effects on memory and regulatory T cells. The method was immunoSEQ multiplex PCR; TCRdb's version includes in-frame clones alone and lacks a portion of them. The data contain approximately 120,000 clones, just over 90% of them singletons. Source material: non-Treg CD4+ T cells sorted from blood. The receptors come from a human donor in good health. CDR3s leave out the opening cysteine and the closing phenylalanine or tryptophan.

V gene	J gene	CDR3 protein
TRBV19	TRBJ2-1	ASRGGGSDNEQF
TRBV12-5	TRBJ1-3	ASGPVNWNTIY
TRBV6-5	TRBJ1-5	ASSRHLSNQPQH
TRBV7-6	TRBJ2-2	ASSLSGGGELF
TRBV11-3	TRBJ2-5	ASSTTGTPGAETQY
TRBV7-2	TRBJ2-3	ASSAPGGAGTDTQY
TRBV6-1	TRBJ2-6	ASSELSGAGANVLT
TRBV6-1	TRBJ1-4	ASSDRGQSEKLF
TRBV7-9	TRBJ2-5	ASSSGQLGETQY
TRBV5-1	TRBJ1-6	ASSSSVDYNSPLH
TRBV13	TRBJ2-7	ASSLGQGWNEQY
TRBV6-5	TRBJ2-5	ASRSRTGPQAQY
TRBV18	TRBJ1-1	ASSPREEAEAF
TRBV7-6	TRBJ2-1	ASSFGQGRYNEQF
TRBV30	TRBJ2-7	AWSRGSYEQY
TRBV7-2	TRBJ1-1	ASSYGQGSAEAF
TRBV27	TRBJ2-3	ASSLSTGVDTQY
TRBV4-1	TRBJ1-2	ASSQDKGATVSYT
TRBV18	TRBJ1-4	ASSADRVNEKLF
TRBV2	TRBJ1-2	ASNLQGSNYGYT
TRBV6-5	TRBJ1-1	ASSYGGLMNTEAF
TRBV10-1	TRBJ2-1	ASTAGGDNEQF
TRBV28	TRBJ2-7	ASSSPGPGDYEQY
TRBV5-4	TRBJ1-2	ASSFSGGAGLSYGYT
TRBV2	TRBJ2-1	AGGGQGLSEQF
TRBV7-2	TRBJ1-1	ASSLVFTGQGANEAF
TRBV27	TRBJ1-1	ASSLGTGQPTEAF
TRBV19	TRBJ2-6	GSGGQAGANVLT
TRBV10-3	TRBJ2-5	AISGGPRASETQY
TRBV7-2	TRBJ1-2	ANHRGRNYGYT
TRBV2	TRBJ2-7	ASSGRGGGSYEQY
TRBV5-6	TRBJ2-1	ASSLATGRTYNEQF
TRBV5-4	TRBJ2-7	ASSQGGSGISYEQY
TRBV2	TRBJ2-3	ASSRGGDTQY
TRBV11-3	TRBJ2-7	ASSLSDSDEQY
TRBV5-1	TRBJ1-1	ASSGVGLAEAF
TRBV19	TRBJ1-1	ATRFGRNTEAF
TRBV15	TRBJ2-5	ATSREGSGGETQY
TRBV30	TRBJ1-4	AWSPPTSQTNEKLF
TRBV7-9	TRBJ1-1	ASSLGAGAEAF
TRBV19	TRBJ1-2	ASSSGLLGNYGYT
TRBV19	TRBJ1-5	ASREGGGQPQH
TRBV18	TRBJ1-2	ASSPSQDYGYT
TRBV19	TRBJ2-7	ASSPPTGPPYEQY
TRBV30	TRBJ2-7	AWSRDFSSYEQY
TRBV27	TRBJ2-7	ASSLKGQGAILYEQY
TRBV6-6	TRBJ2-5	ASSRDVQETQY
TRBV11-2	TRBJ1-6	ASSLAGLSSYNSPLH
TRBV10-1	TRBJ2-2	ASSGGGKTGELF
TRBV6-1	TRBJ2-5	ASSDALAGQETQY
TRBV2	TRBJ1-5	ASSLVRDALRPQH
TRBV9	TRBJ2-7	ASSTRQQSYEQY
TRBV29-1	TRBJ1-2	SVESGQGARGYT